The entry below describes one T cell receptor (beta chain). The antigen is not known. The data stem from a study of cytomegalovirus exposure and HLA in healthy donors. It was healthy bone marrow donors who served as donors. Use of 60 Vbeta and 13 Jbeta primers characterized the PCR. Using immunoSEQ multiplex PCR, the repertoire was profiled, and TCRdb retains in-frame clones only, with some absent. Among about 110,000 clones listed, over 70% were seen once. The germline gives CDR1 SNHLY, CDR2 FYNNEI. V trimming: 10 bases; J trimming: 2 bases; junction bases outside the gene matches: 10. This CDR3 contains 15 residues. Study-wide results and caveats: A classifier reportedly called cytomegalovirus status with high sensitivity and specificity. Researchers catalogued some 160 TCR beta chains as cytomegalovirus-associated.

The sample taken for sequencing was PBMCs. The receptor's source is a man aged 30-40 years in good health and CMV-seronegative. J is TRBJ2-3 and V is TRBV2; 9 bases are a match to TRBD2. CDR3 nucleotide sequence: TGTGCCACCCGTAGCGGGGGCCCACTCACAGATACGCAGTATTTT. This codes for CATRSGGPLTDTQYF.